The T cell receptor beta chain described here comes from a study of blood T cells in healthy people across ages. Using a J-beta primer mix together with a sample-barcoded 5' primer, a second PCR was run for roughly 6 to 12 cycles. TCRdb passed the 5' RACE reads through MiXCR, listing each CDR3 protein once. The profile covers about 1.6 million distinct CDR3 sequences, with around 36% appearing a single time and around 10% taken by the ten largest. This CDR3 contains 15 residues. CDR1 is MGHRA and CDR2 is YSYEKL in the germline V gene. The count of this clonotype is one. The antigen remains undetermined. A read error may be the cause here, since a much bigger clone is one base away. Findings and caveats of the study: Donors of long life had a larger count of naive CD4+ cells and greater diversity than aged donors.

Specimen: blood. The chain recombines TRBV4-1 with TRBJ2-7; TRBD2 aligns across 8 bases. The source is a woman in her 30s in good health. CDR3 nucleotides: TGCGTCAGCAGCCCGGTCGTAGCGGGGACCTACGAGCAGTACTTC. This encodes CVSSPVVAGTYEQYF.